This TCR beta chain comes out of a study of cytomegalovirus exposure and HLA in healthy donors. General study points: The later analysis indicated that the majority of CMV-associated TCR beta chains appeared HLA-restricted.

Note on this clone: Its cognate antigen is unknown.

Germline V gives CDR1 SNHLY, CDR2 FYNNEI. This CDR3 has 15 amino acids. Trimming took 0 bases from V and 2 from J, leaving 10 bases between them. PCR primers comprised 60 Vbeta and 13 Jbeta primers. Sequencing used immunoSEQ multiplex PCR; TCRdb keeps in-frame clones, though not all of them. This table has about 140,000 clones, around 80% appearing once. This rearrangement joins TRBV2 to TRBJ1-1; D is perhaps TRBD1 (5 bases). The sequence came from a young man in good health and CMV-seropositive. The sequencing sample was made of PBMCs. Written as DNA, the CDR3 is TGTGCCAGCAGTGAAGCGCTTAGGGGAAACACTGAAGCTTTCTTT. It specifies CASSEALRGNTEAFF.